Below, 25 T cell receptor beta chains from the same sample are listed, as sequenced in a study of T cells in Graves' hyperthyroidism and ophthalmopathy. Using RNA transcripts as the source, TCR beta CDR3 regions were amplified. The HTBI set primed first-round TCR CDR3 RT-PCR. MiXCR, run by TCRdb on the multiplex PCR reads, gives a single entry per CDR3 protein. The repertoire consists of some 800,000 distinct CDR3 sequences, with roughly 37% occurring once and the leading ten covering approximately 8.7%. The sequencing sample was made of blood. Source of these receptors: a man between 18 and 29 years old with Graves' hyperthyroidism.

This clonotype occurred a few times. The rearrangement uses TRBV7-9 and TRBJ1-1, with 9 nucleotides matching TRBD1. This CDR3 is built from 13 residues. CDR1 is SEHNR, CDR2 FQNEAQ, per germline (reference sequence). V lost 8 bases and J lost 7; bases outside the gene matches: 8. CDR3 nucleotide sequence: TGTGCCAGCCGCTCACAGGGGGCGGGTGAAGCTTTCTTT. Residues: CASRSQGAGEAFF.

This clonotype was recorded many times. The chain employs TRBV7-9 and TRBJ1-2, with D possibly TRBD1 on 6 matching bases. The germline V gene encodes CDR1 SEHNR and CDR2 FQNEAQ (reference sequence). V was cut by 5 bases and J by 4 bases, with 17 bases left in between. The CDR3 is 15 residues long. The CDR3 spells CASSPYLTGGYGYTF. In DNA form, the CDR3 reads TGTGCCAGCAGCCCCTATCTGACAGGCGGCTATGGCTACACCTTC.

This clonotype was picked up many times. CDR3 bases: TGTGCCAGCAGCTCGACCAGGGGGCCTAATGAAAAACTGTTTTTT. The encoded protein is CASSSTRGPNEKLFF. The chain couples TRBV9 to TRBJ1-4; 8 bases are a match to TRBD1. This CDR3 has 15 amino acids. In germline, CDR1 is SGDLS, CDR2 YYNGEE. With 4 bases clipped from V and 3 bases from J, the junction kept 5 bases outside the gene matches.

With regard to this clonotype: With a much larger clone just one base away, this may be a read error. Because the CDR3 is missing its conserved closing phenylalanine or tryptophan, this is likely a read error. The V call is TRBV7-9, the J call TRBJ1-1; D unclear. Germline V gene lookup returns CDR1 SEHNR and CDR2 FQNEAQ (reference sequence). V was pared by 1 base and J by 0 bases, with 9 bases between. The CDR3 runs to 15 residues. The CDR3 here is CASSLVVQMNTEAFS. The CDR3 nucleotides read TGTGCCAGCAGCTTAGTAGTCCAGATGAACACTGAAGCTTTCTCT.

This clonotype came up a few times. This sequence joins TRBV7-3 and TRBJ2-7; D unresolved. The V gene's germline CDR1 is SGHTA and CDR2 FQGTGA. The CDR3 is made up of 13 amino acids. V dropped 1 base and J dropped 6 bases, with 10 bases sitting between them. CDR3 sequence: CASSLMASSEQYF. CDR3 bases: TGTGCCAGCAGCTTAATGGCCTCCAGCGAGCAGTACTTC.

This clonotype has just a few counts. V and J are TRBV13 and TRBJ2-7; maybe TRBD1 (6 bases). V lost 5 bases and J lost 6, with 17 bases in between. The CDR3 length is 14 residues. Germline V gene sequence: CDR1 PRHDT, CDR2 FYEKMQ (reference sequence). The chain's CDR3 is CASSPPGQPPEQYF. The CDR3 region has the DNA TGTGCCAGCAGCCCACCCGGACAGCCTCCCGAGCAGTACTTC.

The V call is TRBV2, the J call TRBJ1-2; D not certain. The CDR3 spans 10 residues. Trimming removed 7 bases from V and 4 bases from J, with 4 bases in between. Germline V lookup: CDR1 SNHLY, CDR2 FYNNEI. This CDR3 reads CASTSYGYTF. The CDR3 DNA reads TGTGCCAGCACCTCCTATGGCTACACCTTC.

This clonotype was seen at least ten times. The chain has TRBV25-1 and TRBJ1-1; D is unclear. Trimming took 5 bases from V and 6 from J, leaving 7 bases between them. Germline V lookup: CDR1 MGHDK, CDR2 SYGVNS. This CDR3 has 11 residues. The CDR3 region is CASSRRAEAFF. CDR3 in DNA: TGTGCCAGCAGTCGGAGGGCTGAAGCTTTCTTT.

The rearrangement links TRBV6-6 to TRBJ2-7; TRBD2 matches 7 bases. Germline-derived CDR1 and CDR2 are MNHNY and SVGAGI (reference sequence). The CDR3 runs 15 residues. Germline trimming cut 0 bases from V and 1 base from J; bases unmatched to any gene: 3. This CDR3 reads CASSYSNGGSYEQYF. CDR3 in DNA: TGTGCCAGCAGTTACTCGAACGGGGGGTCCTACGAGCAGTACTTC.

V usage is TRBV25-1 and J usage is TRBJ1-6; perhaps TRBD1 as D (5 bases). With 6 bases removed from V and 10 bases from J, the gap between germline ends came to 19 bases. Germline CDR1 MGHDK, CDR2 SYGVNS. This CDR3 spans 15 amino acids. CDR3 sequence: CASSQDQGLGSPLHF. CDR3 nucleotide sequence: TGTGCCAGCAGCCAAGACCAGGGTCTTGGATCACCCCTCCACTTT.

This clonotype was recorded at least ten times. The chain carries TRBV7-6 and TRBJ2-7; D unresolved. V lost 5 bases to trimming and J lost 5 bases, with 13 bases between them. The CDR3 covers 13 residues. Germline V CDR1 and CDR2: SGHVS, FNYEAQ. The CDR3 is CASSADHRNEQYF. In nucleotides, the CDR3 is TGTGCCAGCAGCGCAGACCACCGGAACGAGCAGTACTTC.

This chain connects TRBV7-2 to TRBJ1-1; TRBD1 aligns across 8 bases. V was clipped by 6 bases and J by 2 bases; unmatched bases: 5. CDR1 and CDR2 (germline): SGHTA, FQGNSA. The CDR3 extends over 14 amino acids. CDR3 sequence: CASSYRGDNTEAFF. The CDR3 DNA follows: TGTGCCAGCAGTTACAGGGGGGACAACACTGAAGCTTTCTTT.

This clonotype was recorded once. The chain combines TRBV25-1 with TRBJ2-3, with D perhaps TRBD1 (6 bases). The CDR3 is 15 residues long. The germline V gene has CDR1 MGHDK and CDR2 SYGVNS. V dropped 6 bases and J dropped 4 bases, with 17 bases sitting between them. CDR3 sequence: CASSFGQSFPDTQYF. CDR3 sequence (DNA): TGTGCCAGCAGCTTCGGACAGAGCTTCCCAGATACGCAGTATTTT.

This clonotype showed up just once. The J gene is TRBJ1-1, the V gene TRBV10-3, with D possibly being TRBD1 (6 bases). The CDR3 is 11 amino acids. The ends were cut back, 8 bases at V and 7 bases at J, with 11 bases in the middle. Germline CDR1 is ENHRY and CDR2 is SYGVKD. CDR3 DNA sequence: TGTGCCATCGACAAGGGGGATGAAGCTTTCTTT. This gives the protein CAIDKGDEAFF.

This clonotype has a count of ten or more. The V and J genes are TRBV29-1 and TRBJ1-1, with 7 bases identical to TRBD1. The V and J ends lost 4 bases and 1 base, in that order; junction bases with no gene match: 3. This CDR3 region has 13 residues. Germline V CDR1 and CDR2: SQVTM, ANQGSEA. CDR3 sequence reads: CSVARDRNTEAFF. In DNA form, the CDR3 reads TGCAGCGTTGCCCGGGACAGGAACACTGAAGCTTTCTTT. The variable domain in full, with the rest retrieved from reference TRBV29-1 and TRBJ1-1, is SAVISQKPSRDICQRGTSLTIQCQVDSQVTMMFWYRQQPGQSLTLIATANQGSEATYESGFVIDKFPISRPNLTFSTLTVSNMSPEDSSIYLCSVARDRNTEAFFGQGTRLTVV.

This clonotype was found many times. The chain uses TRBV2 and TRBJ2-5; possibly TRBD1 for D (5 bases). The CDR3 spans 14 residues. Per germline, CDR1 SNHLY and CDR2 FYNNEI. Trimming shortened V by 6 bases and J by 0 bases, and 11 bases separated the two germline ends. CDR3 amino acids: CASSLGRDQETQYF. The DNA for the CDR3 is TGTGCCAGCAGCTTAGGCAGGGACCAAGAGACCCAGTACTTC.

V is TRBV2 and J is TRBJ1-1; D is ambiguous. The CDR3 is 15 residues long. The V gene lost 2 bases and the J gene lost 1 base, with 11 bases spanning the gap. Germline CDR1 and CDR2: SNHLY and FYNNEI. The CDR3 region has the DNA TGTGCCAGCAGTGAAACCGGCAGTCAGAACACTGAAGCTTTCTTT. Translated, it gives CASSETGSQNTEAFF. Together with reference TRBV2 and TRBJ1-1, the CDR3 gives the full variable domain: EPEVTQTPSHQVTQMGQEVILRCVPISNHLYFYWYRQILGQKVEFLVSFYNNEISEKSEIFDDQFSVERPDGSNFTLKIRSTKLEDSAMYFCASSETGSQNTEAFFGQGTRLTVV.

This clonotype was observed a handful of times. This sequence joins TRBV20-1 and TRBJ1-2; weak D call: TRBD1 (6 bases). V lost 0 bases to trimming and J lost 4 bases, with 12 bases between them. This CDR3 spans 14 amino acids. Per the germline V gene, CDR1 is DFQATT and CDR2 is SNEGSKA (reference sequence). CDR3 sequence reads: CSARDRGGPYGYTF. The CDR3 DNA sequence: TGCAGTGCTAGAGATCGGGGGGGCCCCTATGGCTACACCTTC.

This clonotype occurred once. The rearrangement uses TRBV12-3 or TRBV12-4 and TRBJ1-1; D call uncertain. This CDR3 comprises 14 residues. V lost 7 bases and J lost 1, with 13 bases in between. The CDR3 sequence is CASTLRLGNTEAFF. CDR3 nucleotides: TGTGCCAGCACTCTCAGATTAGGGAACACTGAAGCTTTCTTT.

Worth noting for this clonotype: Here the CDR3 omits its conserved ending phenylalanine or tryptophan, so a read error is the likely source. This chain connects TRBV7-2 to TRBJ2-5; a possible D gene is TRBD1 (5 bases). The germline V and J ends were trimmed by 5 bases and 3 bases, with 7 bases remaining between them. Germline CDR1 reads SGHTA; CDR2 reads FQGNSA. The CDR3 runs to 12 residues. In DNA, the CDR3 is TGTGCCAGCAGCAGGGGCGAAGAGACCCAGTACTTA. Protein: CASSRGEETQYL.

A remark on this clonotype: At one end, the junction sequence differs from germline, possibly due to a read error. This chain joins TRBV7-7 and TRBJ2-7; 8 positions match TRBD2. The V gene's germline CDR1 is SSHAT and CDR2 FNYEAQ (reference sequence). The CDR3 is made up of 17 amino acids. The CDR3 region is CASSRGTGGGPDDEQYF. CDR3 bases: TGTGCTAGCAGCCGGGGGACCGGCGGGGGGCCGGACGATGAGCAGTACTTC.

At least ten counts were recorded for this clonotype. V usage is TRBV19 and J usage is TRBJ2-2; the match to TRBD2 covers 7 bases. V trimming: 6 bases; J trimming: 7 bases; junction bases outside the gene matches: 8. The CDR3 totals 14 residues. Germline loops: CDR1 LNHDA, CDR2 SQIVND (reference sequence). The CDR3 here is CASSPWGGHGELFF. In nucleotides, the CDR3 is TGTGCCAGTAGCCCCTGGGGAGGGCACGGGGAGCTGTTTTTT.

This clonotype was recorded many times. This chain joins TRBV5-6 and TRBJ2-5; possible D gene TRBD1, 5 bases. V dropped 4 bases and J dropped 2 bases, with 12 bases sitting between them. CDR1 and CDR2 (germline): SGHDT, YYEEEE. The CDR3 loop spans 14 amino acids. The CDR3 DNA follows: TGTGCCAGCAGCCGACAGACATTACAAGAGACCCAGTACTTC. It specifies CASSRQTLQETQYF. The variable domain in full, with the rest retrieved from reference TRBV5-6 and TRBJ2-5, is DAGVTQSPTHLIKTRGQQVTLRCSPKSGHDTVSWYQQALGQGPQFIFQYYEEEERQRGNFPDRFSGHQFPNYSSELNVNALLLGDSALYLCASSRQTLQETQYFGPGTRLLVL.

This clonotype was observed at least ten times. Germline is not matched at one junction end, which may reflect a read error. V usage is TRBV7-7 and J usage is TRBJ2-5; 7 bases agree with TRBD2. Germline V gives CDR1 SSHAT, CDR2 FNYEAQ (reference sequence). This CDR3 is built from 15 residues. The CDR3 bases are TGTGCTAGCAGCTCAACCCTAGCGGTACAAGAGACCCAGTACTTC. Its translation: CASSSTLAVQETQYF.

The chain carries TRBV9 and TRBJ2-7; D might be TRBD1 or TRBD2, each matching 6 bases. Germline V gene data show CDR1 as SGDLS and CDR2 as YYNGEE. This CDR3 spans 15 amino acids. The germline V and J ends were trimmed by 4 bases and 2 bases, with 16 bases remaining between them. CDR3 amino acids: CASSFDPGATYEQYF. The CDR3 nucleotides read TGTGCCAGCAGCTTTGATCCGGGGGCGACCTACGAGCAGTACTTC.